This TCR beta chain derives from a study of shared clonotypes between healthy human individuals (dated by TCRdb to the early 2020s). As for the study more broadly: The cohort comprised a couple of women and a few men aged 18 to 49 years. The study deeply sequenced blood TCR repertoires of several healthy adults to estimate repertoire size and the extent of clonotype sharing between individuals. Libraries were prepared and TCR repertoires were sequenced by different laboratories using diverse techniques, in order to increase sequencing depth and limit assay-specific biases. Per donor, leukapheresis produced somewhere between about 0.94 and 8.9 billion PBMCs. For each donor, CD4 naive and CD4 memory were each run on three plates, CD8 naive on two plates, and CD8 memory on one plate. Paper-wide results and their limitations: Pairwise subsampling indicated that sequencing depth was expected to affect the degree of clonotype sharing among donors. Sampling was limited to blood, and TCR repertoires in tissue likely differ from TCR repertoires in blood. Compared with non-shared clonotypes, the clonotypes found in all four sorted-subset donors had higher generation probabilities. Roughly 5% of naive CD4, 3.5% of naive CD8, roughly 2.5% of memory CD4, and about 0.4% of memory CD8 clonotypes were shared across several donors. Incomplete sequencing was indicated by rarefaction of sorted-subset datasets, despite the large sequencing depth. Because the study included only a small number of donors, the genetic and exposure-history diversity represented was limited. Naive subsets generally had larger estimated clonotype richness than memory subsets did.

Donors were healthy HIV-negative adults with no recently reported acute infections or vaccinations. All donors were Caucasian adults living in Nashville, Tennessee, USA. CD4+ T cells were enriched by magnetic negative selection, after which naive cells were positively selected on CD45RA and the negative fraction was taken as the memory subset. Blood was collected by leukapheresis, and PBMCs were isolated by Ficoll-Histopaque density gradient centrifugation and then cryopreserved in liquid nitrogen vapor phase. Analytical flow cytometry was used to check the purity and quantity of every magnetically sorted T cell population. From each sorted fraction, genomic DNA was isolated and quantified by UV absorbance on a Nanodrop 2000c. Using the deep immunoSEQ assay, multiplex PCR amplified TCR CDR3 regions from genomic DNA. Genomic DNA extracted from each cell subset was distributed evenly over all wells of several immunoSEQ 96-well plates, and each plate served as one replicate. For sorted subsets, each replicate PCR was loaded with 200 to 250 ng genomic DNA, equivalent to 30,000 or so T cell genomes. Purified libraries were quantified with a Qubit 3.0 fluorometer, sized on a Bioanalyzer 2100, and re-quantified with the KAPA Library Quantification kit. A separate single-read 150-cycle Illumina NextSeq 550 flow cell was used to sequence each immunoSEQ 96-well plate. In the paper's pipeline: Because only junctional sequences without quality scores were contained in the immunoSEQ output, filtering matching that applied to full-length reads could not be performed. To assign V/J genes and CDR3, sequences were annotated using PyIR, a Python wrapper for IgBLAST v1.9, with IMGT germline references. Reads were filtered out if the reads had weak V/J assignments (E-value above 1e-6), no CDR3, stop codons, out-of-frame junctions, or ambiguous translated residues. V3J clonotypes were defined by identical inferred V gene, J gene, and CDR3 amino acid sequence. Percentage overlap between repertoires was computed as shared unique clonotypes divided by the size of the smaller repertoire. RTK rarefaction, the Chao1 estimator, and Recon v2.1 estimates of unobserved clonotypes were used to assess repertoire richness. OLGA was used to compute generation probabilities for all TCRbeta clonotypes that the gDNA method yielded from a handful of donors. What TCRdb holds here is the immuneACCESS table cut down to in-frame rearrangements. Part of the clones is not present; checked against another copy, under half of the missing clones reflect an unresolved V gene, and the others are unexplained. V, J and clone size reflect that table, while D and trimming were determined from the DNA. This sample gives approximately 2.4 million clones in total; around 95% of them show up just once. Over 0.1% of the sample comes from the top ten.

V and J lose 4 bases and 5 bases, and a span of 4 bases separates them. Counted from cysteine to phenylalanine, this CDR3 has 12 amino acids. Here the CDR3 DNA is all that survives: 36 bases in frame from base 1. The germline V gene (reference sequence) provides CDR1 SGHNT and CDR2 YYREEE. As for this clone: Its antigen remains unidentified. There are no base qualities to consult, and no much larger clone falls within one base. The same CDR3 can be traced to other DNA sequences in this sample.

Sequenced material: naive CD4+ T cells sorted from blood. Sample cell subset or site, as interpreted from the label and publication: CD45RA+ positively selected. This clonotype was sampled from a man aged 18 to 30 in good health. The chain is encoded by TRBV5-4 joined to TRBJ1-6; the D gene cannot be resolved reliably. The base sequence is TGTGCCAGCAGCCTCGATAATTCACCCCTCCACTTT. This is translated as CASSLDNSPLHF.